These T cell receptor beta chains were read from a single sample in a study of naive and memory T cell subsets. Each CDR3 protein gets one entry after TCRdb re-called the UMI-ligation and nested PCR reads with MiXCR. The table lists 150,000 or so distinct CDR3 sequences, over 20% of them singletons. The specimen sequenced was naive CD4+ T cells from blood. The source is a human donor in good health. Each CDR3 is given with its conserved first and last residue. A D gene is named only where the DNA matches it firmly. Expanded clones get a size class; other rows say once, few or many, or leave the size out.

CDR3 protein: CASRRGSSGANVLTF; CDR3 DNA: TGTGCCAGCAGAAGGGGATCCTCTGGGGCCAACGTCCTGACTTTC; D gene: -; J gene: TRBJ2-6; clone size: many; V gene: TRBV12-3/TRBV12-4
CDR3 protein: CSAPQSSGNTIYF; CDR3 DNA: TGCAGTGCCCCCCAGAGCTCTGGAAACACCATATATTTT; D gene: -; J gene: TRBJ1-3; clone size: few; V gene: TRBV20-1
CDR3 protein: CASSAHRDRDTDTQYF; CDR3 DNA: TGTGCCAGCAGCGCCCACCGGGACAGGGACACAGATACGCAGTATTTT; D gene: TRBD1; J gene: TRBJ2-3; clone size: few; V gene: TRBV7-8
CDR3 protein: CASSYGAGRIGSEKLFF; CDR3 DNA: TGTGCCAGCAGTTACGGGGCAGGACGCATAGGCAGTGAAAAACTGTTTTTT; D gene: -; J gene: TRBJ1-4; clone size: -; V gene: TRBV6-2/TRBV6-3
CDR3 protein: CASSLGARTDKYNEQFF; CDR3 DNA: TGTGCCAGCAGCTTAGGTGCCAGAACAGATAAATACAATGAGCAGTTCTTC; D gene: -; J gene: TRBJ2-1; clone size: few; V gene: TRBV11-2
CDR3 protein: CSARAGATNEQFF; CDR3 DNA: TGCAGTGCTAGAGCGGGAGCGACGAATGAGCAGTTCTTC; D gene: -; J gene: TRBJ2-1; clone size: few; V gene: TRBV20-1
CDR3 protein: CAGSGILVKNIQYF; CDR3 DNA: TGTGCCGGTAGCGGGATTTTGGTCAAAAACATTCAGTACTTC; D gene: TRBD2; J gene: TRBJ2-4; clone size: -; V gene: TRBV28
CDR3 protein: CASSLRLGTGELFF; CDR3 DNA: TGTGCCAGCAGCTTGAGGCTGGGAACCGGGGAGCTGTTTTTT; D gene: -; J gene: TRBJ2-2; clone size: -; V gene: TRBV11-2
CDR3 protein: CASSLWGARQETQYF; CDR3 DNA: TGTGCCAGCAGTCTTTGGGGGGCCCGCCAAGAGACCCAGTACTTC; D gene: -; J gene: TRBJ2-5; clone size: many; V gene: TRBV6-6
CDR3 protein: CASSYQRQAFSYEQYF; CDR3 DNA: TGTGCCAGCAGTTACCAACGACAGGCCTTCTCCTACGAGCAGTACTTC; D gene: -; J gene: TRBJ2-7; clone size: few; V gene: TRBV6-2/TRBV6-3
CDR3 protein: CASSRDRVDEQYF; CDR3 DNA: TGTGCCAGCAGCCGGGACAGGGTTGACGAGCAGTACTTC; D gene: TRBD1; J gene: TRBJ2-7; clone size: -; V gene: TRBV11-1
CDR3 protein: CASSFVMGRAPETQYF; CDR3 DNA: TGTGCCAGCAGTTTTGTCATGGGCAGGGCCCCCGAGACCCAGTACTTC; D gene: -; J gene: TRBJ2-5; clone size: -; V gene: TRBV28
CDR3 protein: CASSLKGRAGELFF; CDR3 DNA: TGCGCCAGCAGCTTGAAGGGCCGTGCCGGGGAGCTGTTTTTT; D gene: -; J gene: TRBJ2-2; clone size: many; V gene: TRBV5-1
CDR3 protein: CASSPGQGPMNQPQHF; CDR3 DNA: TGTGCCAGCAGCCCTGGACAGGGGCCTATGAATCAGCCCCAGCATTTT; D gene: TRBD1; J gene: TRBJ1-5; clone size: few; V gene: TRBV7-9
CDR3 protein: CASSSTRDMSSTDTQYF; CDR3 DNA: TGTGCCAGCAGCTCCACCCGGGACATGTCTAGCACAGATACGCAGTATTTT; D gene: -; J gene: TRBJ2-3; clone size: few; V gene: TRBV7-9
CDR3 protein: CASSFLGYNQETQYF; CDR3 DNA: TGCGCCAGCAGTTTTCTCGGGTACAACCAAGAGACCCAGTACTTC; D gene: -; J gene: TRBJ2-5; clone size: many; V gene: TRBV10-2
CDR3 protein: CSAILGAETQYF; CDR3 DNA: TGCAGTGCCATACTAGGAGCCGAGACCCAGTACTTC; D gene: -; J gene: TRBJ2-5; clone size: many; V gene: TRBV20-1
CDR3 protein: CASSGGPGAYEQYF; CDR3 DNA: TGTGCCAGCAGCGGGGGTCCGGGCGCCTACGAGCAGTACTTC; D gene: -; J gene: TRBJ2-7; clone size: -; V gene: TRBV9
CDR3 protein: CASSLVTGVNMDNEQFF; CDR3 DNA: TGCGCCAGCAGCTTGGTTACAGGGGTTAATATGGACAATGAGCAGTTCTTC; D gene: TRBD1; J gene: TRBJ2-1; clone size: -; V gene: TRBV5-1
CDR3 protein: CSALSPYPGRYEQYF; CDR3 DNA: TGCAGTGCTCTTTCCCCGTACCCAGGGCGCTACGAGCAGTACTTC; D gene: -; J gene: TRBJ2-7; clone size: -; V gene: TRBV20-1
CDR3 protein: CASSYPGGTGISPLHF; CDR3 DNA: TGTGCCAGCAGTTACCCGGGCGGGACAGGAATTTCACCCCTCCACTTT; D gene: TRBD1; J gene: TRBJ1-6; clone size: -; V gene: TRBV6-6
CDR3 protein: CSLRAGNSGNTIYF; CDR3 DNA: TGCTCCCTCCGGGCGGGAAACTCTGGAAACACCATATATTTT; D gene: -; J gene: TRBJ1-3; clone size: -; V gene: TRBV20-1
CDR3 protein: CASSFDRGYGYTF; CDR3 DNA: TGTGCCAGCAGTTTCGACAGGGGCTATGGCTACACCTTC; D gene: TRBD1; J gene: TRBJ1-2; clone size: -; V gene: TRBV12-3/TRBV12-4
CDR3 protein: CASSGRQNYEQYF; CDR3 DNA: TGTGCCAGCAGCGGGAGACAGAATTACGAGCAGTACTTC; D gene: -; J gene: TRBJ2-7; clone size: few; V gene: TRBV7-2
CDR3 protein: CASSYDGDSRLNIQYF; CDR3 DNA: TGTGCCAGCAGTTACGATGGCGACTCCCGGTTAAACATTCAGTACTTC; D gene: -; J gene: TRBJ2-4; clone size: many; V gene: TRBV6-5
CDR3 protein: CASSLGSPYSYEQYF; CDR3 DNA: TGTGCCAGCAGTTTAGGCAGTCCTTATTCCTACGAGCAGTACTTC; D gene: -; J gene: TRBJ2-7; clone size: many; V gene: TRBV28
CDR3 protein: CASGLADTQYF; CDR3 DNA: TGTGCTAGTGGTTTGGCGGATACGCAGTATTTT; D gene: -; J gene: TRBJ2-3; clone size: few; V gene: TRBV12-5
CDR3 protein: CASSIGRWPSQGEQYF; CDR3 DNA: TGTGCCAGTAGTATCGGGAGGTGGCCCTCCCAGGGCGAGCAGTACTTC; D gene: TRBD2; J gene: TRBJ2-7; clone size: -; V gene: TRBV19
CDR3 protein: CASSLSIRSQGPGELFF; CDR3 DNA: TGTGCCAGCAGCTTAAGTATACGATCCCAAGGACCCGGGGAGCTGTTTTTT; D gene: -; J gene: TRBJ2-2; clone size: -; V gene: TRBV7-8
CDR3 protein: CASKVTGTGANVLTF; CDR3 DNA: TGTGCCAGCAAAGTGACAGGGACCGGGGCCAACGTCCTGACTTTC; D gene: TRBD1; J gene: TRBJ2-6; clone size: many; V gene: TRBV28
CDR3 protein: CASSPITGGAQYF; CDR3 DNA: TGTGCCAGCTCACCAATCACAGGTGGGGCTCAGTACTTC; D gene: -; J gene: TRBJ2-4; clone size: few; V gene: TRBV18
CDR3 protein: CASSLLRPNTLPDTQYF; CDR3 DNA: TGTGCCAGCAGCTTGCTACGCCCCAATACTTTACCAGATACGCAGTATTTT; D gene: -; J gene: TRBJ2-3; clone size: -; V gene: TRBV7-2
CDR3 protein: CASSIISYSGNTIYF; CDR3 DNA: TGTGCCAGCAGCATTATCTCGTACTCTGGAAACACCATATATTTT; D gene: -; J gene: TRBJ1-3; clone size: -; V gene: TRBV7-9
CDR3 protein: CASSPVRGSYEQYF; CDR3 DNA: TGTGCCAGCAGCCCGGTCAGGGGATCCTACGAGCAGTACTTC; D gene: -; J gene: TRBJ2-7; clone size: -; V gene: TRBV7-2
CDR3 protein: CASKKNQRLAGAHTGELFF; CDR3 DNA: TGTGCCAGCAAAAAAAACCAGAGACTAGCGGGAGCTCACACCGGGGAGCTGTTTTTT; D gene: TRBD2; J gene: TRBJ2-2; clone size: -; V gene: TRBV6-4
CDR3 protein: CASSIKSTASNQPQHF; CDR3 DNA: TGTGCCAGTAGTATTAAGTCGACAGCTAGCAATCAGCCCCAGCATTTT; D gene: -; J gene: TRBJ1-5; clone size: -; V gene: TRBV19
CDR3 protein: CASSFIQGRETQYF; CDR3 DNA: TGCGCCAGCAGCTTCATACAGGGTCGGGAGACCCAGTACTTC; D gene: -; J gene: TRBJ2-5; clone size: -; V gene: TRBV5-1
CDR3 protein: CASSFNIVGYNEQFF; CDR3 DNA: TGTGCCAGCAGTTTCAACATAGTCGGCTACAATGAGCAGTTCTTC; D gene: -; J gene: TRBJ2-1; clone size: -; V gene: TRBV6-2/TRBV6-3
CDR3 protein: CASSFPFGGSGSFNEQFF; CDR3 DNA: TGTGCCAGCAGCTTCCCGTTTGGGGGTAGCGGGAGTTTTAATGAGCAGTTCTTC; D gene: TRBD2; J gene: TRBJ2-1; clone size: -; V gene: TRBV11-2
CDR3 protein: CASSLRPGNTIYF; CDR3 DNA: TGTGCCAGCAGTTTACGGCCGGGGAACACCATATATTTT; D gene: -; J gene: TRBJ1-3; clone size: few; V gene: TRBV12-3/TRBV12-4
CDR3 protein: CASTRDSFYQPQHF; CDR3 DNA: TGTGCCAGCACCCGGGACAGTTTCTATCAGCCCCAGCATTTT; D gene: TRBD1; J gene: TRBJ1-5; clone size: -; V gene: TRBV28
CDR3 protein: CSARDIQGPSYEQYF; CDR3 DNA: TGCAGTGCTAGAGACATACAGGGCCCCTCCTACGAGCAGTACTTC; D gene: -; J gene: TRBJ2-7; clone size: -; V gene: TRBV20-1
CDR3 protein: CRAGLQTYNEQFF; CDR3 DNA: TGCAGAGCGGGACTCCAAACATACAATGAGCAGTTCTTC; D gene: TRBD2; J gene: TRBJ2-1; clone size: -; V gene: TRBV20-1
CDR3 protein: CSARDRGDPANEKLFF; CDR3 DNA: TGCAGTGCCAGGGACAGGGGGGATCCTGCTAATGAAAAACTGTTTTTT; D gene: TRBD1; J gene: TRBJ1-4; clone size: many; V gene: TRBV20-1
CDR3 protein: CASNNGKTYNEQFF; CDR3 DNA: TGTGCCAGCAACAACGGGAAGACCTACAATGAGCAGTTCTTC; D gene: -; J gene: TRBJ2-1; clone size: -; V gene: TRBV2
CDR3 protein: CASSLTAWGARKYNEQFF; CDR3 DNA: TGTGCCAGCAGCTTAACGGCTTGGGGGGCGAGAAAGTACAATGAGCAGTTCTTC; D gene: -; J gene: TRBJ2-1; clone size: -; V gene: TRBV7-9
CDR3 protein: CASSRSQGTATFNQYF; CDR3 DNA: TGTGCCAGCAGCCGCTCTCAAGGGACAGCCACTTTTAATCAGTACTTC; D gene: TRBD1; J gene: TRBJ2-4; clone size: many; V gene: TRBV14
CDR3 protein: CASSRAGHHYEQYF; CDR3 DNA: TGTGCCAGTAGTCGGGCAGGGCATCACTACGAGCAGTACTTC; D gene: -; J gene: TRBJ2-7; clone size: -; V gene: TRBV19
CDR3 protein: CSARSRGTPYEQYF; CDR3 DNA: TGCAGTGCTAGAAGCAGAGGGACTCCTTACGAGCAGTACTTC; D gene: -; J gene: TRBJ2-7; clone size: many; V gene: TRBV20-1
CDR3 protein: CASSPGQGITDTQYF; CDR3 DNA: TGTGCCAGCTCACCAGGACAGGGAATAACAGATACGCAGTATTTT; D gene: TRBD1; J gene: TRBJ2-3; clone size: many; V gene: TRBV18
CDR3 protein: CAITRDRGETQYF; CDR3 DNA: TGTGCCATCACGCGGGACAGGGGAGAGACCCAGTACTTC; D gene: TRBD1; J gene: TRBJ2-5; clone size: few; V gene: TRBV10-3